One and the same sample provided the 2 T cell receptor beta chains below, sequenced in a study of blood T cell repertoires in COVID-19 (TCRdb year 2020). The library was obtained by the immunoSEQ multiplex PCR assay. Held by TCRdb, this immuneACCESS table contains in-frame sequences only and omits some clones. Under half of the omission traces to an unresolved V gene where checked; the cause of the rest is unknown. This sample has approximately 150,000 clones in its table, and about 80% of those were observed once. Over 7.5% of the sample lies in the top ten. Sequencing used peripheral blood. These receptors all stem from a woman aged 70 to 79 with acute or convalescent COVID-19.

J is TRBJ1-1 and V is TRBV28, with D maybe TRBD1 (5 bases). Germline assignment: CDR1 MDHEN and CDR2 SYDVKM. This CDR3 contains 16 residues. V was cut by 4 bases and J by 0 bases, with 15 bases left in between. The CDR3 DNA sequence: TGTGCCAGCAGTTCGGTGACAGCACTCATGAACACTGAAGCTTTCTTT. This translates into CASSSVTALMNTEAFF.

J is TRBJ1-1 and V is TRBV19; a weak D match, TRBD1 (5 bases). This CDR3 region has 13 residues. Per germline, CDR1 LNHDA and CDR2 SQIVND (reference sequence). V was pared by 6 bases and J by 7 bases, with 15 bases between. The CDR3 DNA is TGTGCCAGTAGCAGGGAGGTCAGGGTTGAAGCTTTCTTT. Translation: CASSREVRVEAFF.